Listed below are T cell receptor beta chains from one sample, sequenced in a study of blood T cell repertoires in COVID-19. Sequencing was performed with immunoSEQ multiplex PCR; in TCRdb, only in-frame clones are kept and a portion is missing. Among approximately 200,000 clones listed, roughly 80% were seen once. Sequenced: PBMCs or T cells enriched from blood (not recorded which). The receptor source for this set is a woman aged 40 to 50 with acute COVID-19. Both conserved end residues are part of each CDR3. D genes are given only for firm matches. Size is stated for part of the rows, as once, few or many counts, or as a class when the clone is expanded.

CDR3 protein: CASSRRQASTDTQYF
CDR3 DNA: TGCGCCAGCAGCCGAAGACAGGCTAGCACAGATACGCAGTATTTT
D gene: NA
clone size: NA
J gene: TRBJ2-3
V gene: TRBV4-3

CDR3 protein: CASSPPISGDTGELFF
CDR3 DNA: TGTGCCAGCTCACCACCGATTAGCGGGGACACCGGGGAGCTGTTTTTT
D gene: TRBD2
clone size: NA
J gene: TRBJ2-2
V gene: TRBV18

CDR3 protein: CASRGALNTEAFF
CDR3 DNA: TGTGCCAGCCGCGGGGCGTTGAACACTGAAGCTTTCTTT
D gene: NA
clone size: once
J gene: TRBJ1-1
V gene: TRBV6-6

CDR3 protein: CASSAPDSSNQPQHF
CDR3 DNA: TGCGCCAGCAGCGCACCCGACAGTTCCAATCAGCCCCAGCATTTT
D gene: NA
clone size: NA
J gene: TRBJ1-5
V gene: TRBV5-1

CDR3 protein: CASRLAWQGRTEAFF
CDR3 DNA: TGTGCAAGTCGCTTAGCGTGGCAGGGCCGGACTGAAGCTTTCTTT
D gene: NA
clone size: once
J gene: TRBJ1-1
V gene: TRBV12-2

CDR3 protein: CAISETGGTGSGYTF
CDR3 DNA: TGTGCCATCAGTGAGACGGGAGGGACAGGGTCTGGCTACACCTTC
D gene: TRBD1
clone size: NA
J gene: TRBJ1-2
V gene: TRBV10-3

CDR3 protein: CASRLNRGLDYGYTF
CDR3 DNA: TGTGCCAGCAGACTAAACAGGGGGCTCGACTATGGCTACACCTTC
D gene: TRBD1
clone size: NA
J gene: TRBJ1-2
V gene: TRBV6-5

CDR3 protein: CASSPGTGELFF
CDR3 DNA: TGTGCCAGCAGCCCGGGCACCGGGGAGCTGTTTTTT
D gene: NA
clone size: NA
J gene: TRBJ2-2
V gene: TRBV12-3/TRBV12-4

CDR3 protein: CASSLSLAGNSYEQYF
CDR3 DNA: TGTGCCAGCAGTTTATCTCTAGCGGGTAACTCCTACGAGCAGTACTTC
D gene: TRBD2
clone size: NA
J gene: TRBJ2-7
V gene: TRBV28

CDR3 protein: CASKVGREGAGELFF
CDR3 DNA: TGTGCCAGCAAGGTCGGGAGGGAAGGGGCCGGGGAGCTGTTTTTT
D gene: TRBD2
clone size: NA
J gene: TRBJ2-2
V gene: TRBV2

CDR3 protein: CASSPQWTSSNEQFF
CDR3 DNA: TGTGCCAGCAGCCCCCAATGGACTAGCAGCAATGAGCAGTTCTTC
D gene: TRBD2
clone size: medium-sized
J gene: TRBJ2-1
V gene: TRBV9

CDR3 protein: CASSRQGAGSPLHF
CDR3 DNA: TGCGCCAGCAGCCGACAGGGGGCTGGATCACCCCTCCACTTT
D gene: TRBD1
clone size: NA
J gene: TRBJ1-6
V gene: TRBV5-1

CDR3 protein: CASSRQSYEQYF
CDR3 DNA: TGTGCCAGCAGCCGACAATCCTACGAGCAGTACTTC
D gene: NA
clone size: NA
J gene: TRBJ2-7
V gene: TRBV3-1/TRBV3-2

CDR3 protein: CASSLETSGRIYTQYF
CDR3 DNA: TGTGCCAGCAGCTTAGAGACTAGCGGGAGGATATATACGCAGTATTTT
D gene: TRBD2
clone size: NA
J gene: TRBJ2-3
V gene: TRBV11-2

CDR3 protein: CASSGTGAGGYTF
CDR3 DNA: TGTGCCAGCAGCGGAACAGGGGCAGGAGGCTACACCTTC
D gene: TRBD1
clone size: many
J gene: TRBJ1-2
V gene: TRBV5-6

CDR3 protein: CASSIQGRQPQHF
CDR3 DNA: TGTGCCAGTAGTATCCAGGGTAGACAGCCCCAGCATTTT
D gene: NA
clone size: NA
J gene: TRBJ1-5
V gene: TRBV19

CDR3 protein: CASSLAAGNTIYF
CDR3 DNA: TGTGCCAGCAGCTTGGCCGCTGGAAACACCATATATTTT
D gene: NA
clone size: once
J gene: TRBJ1-3
V gene: TRBV5-4

CDR3 protein: CASTGLMAKNIQYF
CDR3 DNA: TGTGCCAGCACCGGGTTGATGGCCAAAAACATTCAGTACTTC
D gene: NA
clone size: NA
J gene: TRBJ2-4
V gene: TRBV2

CDR3 protein: CSGGPAEKGYTF
CDR3 DNA: TGCAGCGGGGGGCCGGCGGAGAAGGGCTACACCTTC
D gene: NA
clone size: NA
J gene: TRBJ1-2
V gene: TRBV29-1

CDR3 protein: CASSQGLVGLGVNEQFF
CDR3 DNA: TGTGCCAGCTCCCAAGGACTAGTCGGACTCGGTGTGAATGAGCAGTTCTTC
D gene: TRBD2
clone size: NA
J gene: TRBJ2-1
V gene: TRBV18

CDR3 protein: CAIRGPTRVIRETQYF
CDR3 DNA: TGTGCCATCAGGGGGCCCACTCGGGTGATCCGGGAGACCCAGTACTTC
D gene: NA
clone size: few
J gene: TRBJ2-5
V gene: TRBV10-3

CDR3 protein: CASSSLEGVRGEQYF
CDR3 DNA: TGTGCCAGCAGCTCCCTTGAGGGGGTAAGGGGGGAGCAGTACTTC
D gene: NA
clone size: NA
J gene: TRBJ2-7
V gene: TRBV5-4

CDR3 protein: CASSLRLRALAGNTGELFF
CDR3 DNA: TGTGCCAGCAGCTTAAGGCTTCGGGCACTAGCGGGGAATACCGGGGAGCTGTTTTTT
D gene: TRBD2
clone size: NA
J gene: TRBJ2-2
V gene: TRBV11-2

CDR3 protein: CAWSGDRGRRGYTF
CDR3 DNA: TGTGCCTGGAGTGGGGACAGGGGGAGACGTGGCTACACCTTC
D gene: TRBD1
clone size: NA
J gene: TRBJ1-2
V gene: TRBV30

CDR3 protein: CATSRGLAENTGELFF
CDR3 DNA: TGTGCCACCAGCAGAGGACTAGCTGAAAACACCGGGGAGCTGTTTTTT
D gene: TRBD2
clone size: NA
J gene: TRBJ2-2
V gene: TRBV15

CDR3 protein: CASSESTGENSPLHF
CDR3 DNA: TGTGCCAGCAGTGAAAGTACGGGGGAAAATTCACCCCTCCACTTT
D gene: NA
clone size: NA
J gene: TRBJ1-6
V gene: TRBV6-1

CDR3 protein: CAWSRAGAQLFF
CDR3 DNA: TGTGCCTGGAGTCGCGCAGGGGCACAACTGTTTTTT
D gene: NA
clone size: NA
J gene: TRBJ1-4
V gene: TRBV30

CDR3 protein: CASSPRQGPSGNTIYF
CDR3 DNA: TGTGCCAGCAGCCCCAGACAGGGGCCCTCTGGAAACACCATATATTTT
D gene: TRBD1
clone size: NA
J gene: TRBJ1-3
V gene: TRBV7-8

CDR3 protein: CASSPRGGLAGGNEQFF
CDR3 DNA: TGTGCCAGCAGCCCCCGGGGGGGACTAGCGGGGGGAAATGAGCAGTTCTTC
D gene: TRBD2
clone size: NA
J gene: TRBJ2-1
V gene: TRBV7-3

CDR3 protein: CASSQAGGLGYEQYF
CDR3 DNA: TGTGCCAGCAGCCAAGCGGGAGGGCTGGGTTACGAGCAGTACTTC
D gene: TRBD2
clone size: NA
J gene: TRBJ2-7
V gene: TRBV3-1/TRBV3-2

CDR3 protein: CASSLTGFDSPLHF
CDR3 DNA: TGTGCCAGCAGCCTTACAGGGTTTGATTCACCCCTCCACTTT
D gene: NA
clone size: NA
J gene: TRBJ1-6
V gene: TRBV7-9

CDR3 protein: CASSLDRAGRRGGYTF
CDR3 DNA: TGTGCCAGCAGTTTAGATCGGGCGGGGCGGAGGGGTGGCTACACCTTC
D gene: NA
clone size: NA
J gene: TRBJ1-2
V gene: TRBV28

CDR3 protein: CASSLEPPRGNTEAFF
CDR3 DNA: TGTGCCAGCAGCTTAGAGCCACCCAGGGGGAACACTGAAGCTTTCTTT
D gene: NA
clone size: NA
J gene: TRBJ1-1
V gene: TRBV11-2

CDR3 protein: CASGGKSDRLYGYTF
CDR3 DNA: TGTGCTAGTGGGGGGAAGTCAGACAGGCTCTATGGCTACACCTTC
D gene: NA
clone size: NA
J gene: TRBJ1-2
V gene: TRBV12-5